The 30 T cell receptor beta chains below were found in one sample sequenced in a study of shared clonotypes between healthy human individuals. Sequencing used immunoSEQ multiplex PCR; TCRdb keeps in-frame clones, though not all of them. The sample has roughly 2.6 million clones; around 94% are singletons. The material sequenced was naive CD4+ T cells sorted from blood. Subset in this sample: CD45RA+ positively selected. These TCRs come from a man in his late teens or twenties in good health.

CDR3 region: CASSQEVGEKLFF. The CDR3, as DNA: TGCGCCAGCAGCCAAGAGGTGGGTGAAAAACTGTTTTTT. The V gene is TRBV4-3, the J gene TRBJ1-4; D unclear. CDR3 size: 13 residues. V lost 0 bases, J lost 7 bases, and 6 bases lay in between. The germline V gene encodes CDR1 LGHNA and CDR2 YSLEER.

This clone was observed a single time. V gene TRBV29-1 combines with J gene TRBJ2-3; 7 bases are shared with TRBD2. This CDR3 region has 14 residues. The trim removed 6 bases at V and 2 bases at J, leaving 8 bases unmatched. The germline V gene has CDR1 SQVTM and CDR2 ANQGSEA. The CDR3 region is CSVVTGGHTDTQYF. The CDR3 bases are TGCAGCGTCGTTACGGGGGGTCACACAGATACGCAGTATTTT.

The rearrangement links TRBV29-1 to TRBJ2-2; TRBD2 agrees at 7 bases. Germline V gene sequence: CDR1 SQVTM, CDR2 ANQGSEA. V was pared by 4 bases and J by 4 bases, with 6 bases of the junction left unmatched. The CDR3 is 14 residues long. The CDR3 nucleotides are TGCAGCGTTGCGACTAGCCAGGCCACCGGGGAGCTGTTTTTT. Its protein is CSVATSQATGELFF.

J is TRBJ2-3 and V is TRBV28, with a weak D call TRBD2 (5 bases). Trimming cost V 3 bases and J 4 bases, with 14 bases left between them. Germline CDR1 and CDR2: MDHEN and SYDVKM. This CDR3 has 15 residues. Here the CDR3 reads CASSFMAREADTQYF. The CDR3 DNA sequence: TGTGCCAGCAGTTTCATGGCGAGGGAAGCAGATACGCAGTATTTT.

The rearrangement uses TRBV30 and TRBJ2-1, with a weak D call TRBD2 (5 bases). V lost 2 bases and J 3 bases, leaving 20 bases between the germline ends. The germline V gene encodes CDR1 GTSNPN and CDR2 SVGIG (reference sequence). This CDR3 comprises 17 residues. Here the CDR3 reads CAWSRPPSGSIYNEQFF. CDR3 in DNA: TGTGCCTGGAGTCGTCCGCCATCGGGGTCGATCTACAATGAGCAGTTCTTC.

CDR3 region: CATGTPPDTQYF. The CDR3 region has the DNA TGTGCCACCGGGACCCCCCCAGATACGCAGTATTTT. V usage is TRBV10-3 and J usage is TRBJ2-3; either TRBD1 or TRBD2 may supply D (5 bases each). The germline V gene has CDR1 ENHRY and CDR2 SYGVKD. The germline V and J ends were trimmed by 10 bases and 4 bases, with 12 bases remaining between them. The CDR3 contains 12 residues.

This chain links TRBV11-2 with TRBJ2-7; unclear D gene. CDR1 and CDR2 from the germline V gene are SGHAT and FQNNGV. The CDR3 totals 13 residues. Trimming removed 0 bases from V and 3 bases from J, with 6 bases in between. Here the CDR3 reads CASSLDPSYEQYF. The CDR3 DNA follows: TGTGCCAGCAGCTTAGACCCCAGCTACGAGCAGTACTTC.

The genes are TRBV27 and TRBJ2-7; 7 nucleotides align to TRBD1. This CDR3 comprises 16 residues. Trimming cost V 5 bases and J 3 bases; bases outside gene matches: 13. Germline V gene data show CDR1 as MNHEY and CDR2 as SMNVEV (reference sequence). CDR3 sequence: CASSPRDSLIFYEQYF. In DNA, the CDR3 is TGTGCCAGCAGTCCTAGGGACAGTTTGATTTTCTACGAGCAGTACTTC.

J is TRBJ1-5 and V is TRBV6-6; no clear D gene. The germline CDR1 and CDR2 sequences are MNHNY and SVGAGI (reference sequence). CDR3 length: 14 residues. Between the trimmed V and J ends, which lost 5 bases and 7 bases, there was a span of 15 bases. CDR3 bases: TGTGCCAGCAGTATAACAGAGGGCTGGCAGCCCCAGCATTTT. Translating it yields CASSITEGWQPQHF.

The chain employs TRBV4-3 and TRBJ2-1, with D tentatively TRBD2 (6 bases). The CDR3 contains 17 residues. Trimming took 2 bases from V and 0 from J, leaving 14 bases between them. Germline CDR1 is LGHNA and CDR2 is YSLEER. CDR3 loop: CASSQSPGRGSYNEQFF. CDR3 bases: TGCGCCAGCAGCCAAAGCCCCGGGAGAGGCTCCTACAATGAGCAGTTCTTC.

V and J are TRBV25-1 and TRBJ2-5, with 10 nucleotides matching TRBD2. Germline V gene sequence: CDR1 MGHDK, CDR2 SYGVNS. The junction had 9 bases not matched to a gene; V was cut back by 3 bases and J by 5 bases. There are 16 residues in the CDR3. The CDR3 sequence: CASSEVSGGLLETQYF. The CDR3 nucleotides read TGTGCCAGCAGTGAGGTTAGCGGGGGGCTTTTGGAGACCCAGTACTTC.

The V gene is TRBV4-2, the J gene TRBJ2-3; 9 bases align to TRBD1. There are 16 residues in the CDR3. V dropped 1 base and J dropped 0; count of bases not matched to a gene: 2. In germline, CDR1 is LGHNA, CDR2 YNFKEQ. For the CDR3, the DNA is TGTGCCAGCAGCCAAGGAGACAGGGGGAGCACAGATACGCAGTATTTT. Encoded protein: CASSQGDRGSTDTQYF.

V usage is TRBV30 and J usage is TRBJ2-5, with D possibly matching TRBD2 (5 bases). The ends were cut back, 8 bases at V and 7 bases at J, with 17 bases in the middle. Germline V gives CDR1 GTSNPN, CDR2 SVGIG (reference sequence). The CDR3 spans 12 residues. CDR3 protein: CAGTGSVVTQYF. CDR3 bases: TGTGCCGGAACGGGATCCGTGGTGACCCAGTACTTC.

V gene TRBV7-2 combines with J gene TRBJ2-7, with 11 bases identical to TRBD2. The CDR3 covers 14 residues. Germline assignment: CDR1 SGHTA and CDR2 FQGNSA. V lost 5 bases to trimming and J lost 2 bases; unmatched junction nucleotides: 2. CDR3 region: CASSGTSGAYEQYF. The CDR3 DNA follows: TGTGCCAGCAGCGGGACTAGCGGTGCCTACGAGCAGTACTTC.

This clone was found once. The chain carries TRBV12-5 and TRBJ2-2; TRBD1 aligns across 9 bases. This CDR3 is 15 amino acids long. V gave up 5 bases and J gave up 7 bases; unmatched junction bases: 8. CDR1 is LGHNT, CDR2 FRNRAP, per germline. The CDR3 reads CASGTGQGWDGELFF. CDR3 bases: TGTGCTAGTGGTACCGGACAGGGGTGGGACGGGGAGCTGTTTTTT.

This CDR3 reads CASSLLTPGQTYEQYF. For the CDR3, the DNA is TGTGCCAGCAGCTTATTAACCCCGGGACAGACCTACGAGCAGTACTTC. This chain joins TRBV7-9 and TRBJ2-7, with 7 bases lining up with TRBD1. Germline CDR1 and CDR2: SEHNR and FQNEAQ (reference sequence). This CDR3 spans 16 amino acids. Germline trimming cut 2 bases from V and 2 bases from J; bases unmatched to any gene: 9.

This clone showed up just a few times. The chain employs TRBV6-5 and TRBJ1-6, with unresolved D. This CDR3 comprises 12 residues. Germline CDR1 and CDR2: MNHEY and SVGAGI. Trimming removed 4 bases from V and 13 bases from J, with 11 bases in between. The CDR3 reads CASSLGEGPLHF. CDR3 bases: TGTGCCAGCAGTTTGGGTGAAGGGCCCCTCCACTTT.

The V and J genes are TRBV19 and TRBJ1-2; D gene unclear. The CDR3 loop spans 14 amino acids. Trimming shortened V by 10 bases and J by 1 base, and 16 bases separated the two germline ends. Germline V gene sequence: CDR1 LNHDA, CDR2 SQIVND (reference sequence). CDR3 DNA: TGTGCCACCCATCCCTCCGGGGTTAACTATGGCTACACCTTC. Its translation is CATHPSGVNYGYTF.

V gene TRBV15 combines with J gene TRBJ1-1, with D possibly matching TRBD1 (6 bases). Trimming left V 1 base short and J 1 base short, with 19 bases between. The CDR3 runs to 18 residues. Germline loops: CDR1 LNHNV, CDR2 YYDKDF (reference sequence). The CDR3 region is CATSRGRGHGFGNTEAFF. The CDR3, as DNA: TGTGCCACCAGCAGAGGCCGGGGACATGGTTTTGGGAACACTGAAGCTTTCTTT.

V is TRBV5-1 and J is TRBJ2-5, with 10 bases identical to TRBD2. This CDR3 spans 13 amino acids. The V gene end was trimmed by 6 bases and the J gene end by 3 bases; junction bases not matched to a gene: 2. Germline lookup yields CDR1 SGHRS and CDR2 YFSETQ. CDR3 bases: TGCGCCAGCACGCTAGCGGGGGAAGAGACCCAGTACTTC. Translating it yields CASTLAGEETQYF.

The chain links TRBV11-3 to TRBJ2-2; maybe TRBD2 (5 bases). The CDR3 totals 14 residues. Trimming took off 1 base at V and 4 bases at J, with 7 bases between the two ends. Per germline, CDR1 SGHNT and CDR2 YENEEA. The CDR3 DNA reads TGTGCCAGCAGCTTAGGGGCGGGCACCGGGGAGCTGTTTTTT. Translating gives CASSLGAGTGELFF.

The sample holds a few counts of this clone. V usage is TRBV18 and J usage is TRBJ1-1; D is unclear. Germline assignment: CDR1 KGHSH and CDR2 LQKENI. V was shortened by 4 bases and J by 1 base, with 13 bases between the two germline ends. The length of the CDR3 is 15 residues. CDR3: CASSRGRRENTEAFF. CDR3 DNA sequence: TGTGCCAGCTCACGAGGCAGGCGGGAGAACACTGAAGCTTTCTTT.

The chain joins TRBV5-1 to TRBJ2-2; 10 nucleotides line up with TRBD2. The CDR3 is made up of 15 amino acids. CDR1 is SGHRS, CDR2 YFSETQ, per germline. Germline trimming cut 6 bases from V and 1 base from J; bases unmatched to any gene: 3. The CDR3 DNA sequence: TGCGCCAGCATAGCGGGAGGTATGAACACCGGGGAGCTGTTTTTT. It encodes CASIAGGMNTGELFF.

V is TRBV7-8 and J is TRBJ2-3; unclear D gene. The germline V gene encodes CDR1 SGHVS and CDR2 FQNEAQ. The V end lost 2 bases, the J end lost 5 bases, and 17 bases lay between the germline ends. CDR3 length: 16 amino acids. The CDR3 spells CASSLTASLPVDTQYF. CDR3 nucleotides: TGTGCCAGCAGCTTAACGGCCAGCCTCCCTGTAGATACGCAGTATTTT.

J is TRBJ1-1 and V is TRBV9, with D unresolved. The V gene's germline CDR1 is SGDLS and CDR2 YYNGEE. The CDR3 has 14 residues. V gave up 7 bases and J gave up 0 bases, with 13 bases separating them. CDR3 loop: CASSLLPMNTEAFF. The CDR3 DNA reads TGTGCCAGCTCACTCCTTCCCATGAACACTGAAGCTTTCTTT.

The chain employs TRBV27 and TRBJ1-3, with 8 bases fitting TRBD1. V lost 1 base and J lost 0; bases outside the gene matches: 14. CDR1 MNHEY and CDR2 SMNVEV come from the germline V gene (reference sequence). This CDR3 has 20 amino acids. The CDR3 reads CASSLFTPSGGIGSGNTIYF. In DNA, the CDR3 is TGTGCCAGCAGTTTATTCACCCCCTCAGGGGGCATAGGCTCTGGAAACACCATATATTTT.

This clone was counted a few times. V gene TRBV18 combines with J gene TRBJ1-6, with D maybe TRBD1 (6 bases). The V end was cut by 3 bases, the J end by 6 bases, with 12 bases between. Germline values: CDR1 KGHSH, CDR2 LQKENI. CDR3 length: 15 amino acids. CDR3 sequence reads: CASSPVGGLNSPLHF. The DNA of the CDR3 is TGTGCCAGCTCACCGGTCGGGGGGCTTAATTCACCCCTCCACTTT.

The CDR3 DNA reads TGTGCCGCAGGAATCGGGGAAGGGCATCAGCCCCAGCATTTT. Encoded protein: CAAGIGEGHQPQHF. The chain has TRBV10-3 and TRBJ1-5, with no clear D. Trimming took 11 bases from V and 5 from J, leaving 19 bases between them. Germline V lookup: CDR1 ENHRY, CDR2 SYGVKD. The CDR3 covers 14 residues.

The chain combines TRBV11-2 with TRBJ1-1; D may be TRBD1 (5 bases). The germline V and J ends were trimmed by 2 bases and 8 bases, with 18 bases remaining between them. The CDR3 runs to 15 residues. Germline V gene data show CDR1 as SGHAT and CDR2 as FQNNGV. This CDR3 reads CASSLRTLGGGEAFF. Here the CDR3 DNA reads TGTGCCAGCAGCTTACGGACCTTGGGGGGTGGCGAAGCTTTCTTT.

This chain uses TRBV5-6 with TRBJ1-6; 7 positions match TRBD1. V lost 6 bases to trimming and J lost 7 bases; unmatched junction nucleotides: 13. The CDR3 covers 16 residues. Germline-derived CDR1 and CDR2 are SGHDT and YYEEEE. CDR3 coding DNA: TGTGCCAGCATCCAACCAGGGGGTTCTTACAATTCACCCCTCCACTTT. Amino acid sequence: CASIQPGGSYNSPLHF.